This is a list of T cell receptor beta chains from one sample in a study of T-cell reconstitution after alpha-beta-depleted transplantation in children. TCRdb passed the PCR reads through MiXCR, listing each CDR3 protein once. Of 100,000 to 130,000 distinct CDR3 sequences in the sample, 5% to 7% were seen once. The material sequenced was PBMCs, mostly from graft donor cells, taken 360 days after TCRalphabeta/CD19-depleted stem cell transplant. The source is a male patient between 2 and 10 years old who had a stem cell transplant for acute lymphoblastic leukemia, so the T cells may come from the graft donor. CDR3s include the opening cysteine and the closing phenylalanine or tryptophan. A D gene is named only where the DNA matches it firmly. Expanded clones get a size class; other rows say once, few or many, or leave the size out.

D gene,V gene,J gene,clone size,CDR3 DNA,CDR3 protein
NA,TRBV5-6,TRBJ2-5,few,TGTGCCAGCAGCCCGGGCAGCCAAGAGACCCAGTACTTC,CASSPGSQETQYF
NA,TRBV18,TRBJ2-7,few,TGTGCCAGCTCACCCGCGACAGTTATTTACGAGCAGTACTTC,CASSPATVIYEQYF
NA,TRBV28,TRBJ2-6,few,TGTGCCAGCAGTTTACCGGGGGCTGGGGCCAACGTCCTGACTTTC,CASSLPGAGANVLTF
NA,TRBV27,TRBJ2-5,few,TGTGCCAGCAGTACAAGGCGCCGGGGGCTAGGGGAGACCCAGTACTTC,CASSTRRRGLGETQYF
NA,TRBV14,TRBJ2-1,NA,TGTGCCAGCAGCCAGCGAGGTGCCTCCTACAATGAGCAGTTCTTC,CASSQRGASYNEQFF
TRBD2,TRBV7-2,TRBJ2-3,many,TGTGCCAGCAGCCCGGGACTAGCGGGGGGGCTGAATACGCAGTATTTT,CASSPGLAGGLNTQYF
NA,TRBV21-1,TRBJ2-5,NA,TGTGCCAGATCCTTAGCGGGAGCGGCTTCGGGAGAGACCCAGTACTTC,CARSLAGAASGETQYF
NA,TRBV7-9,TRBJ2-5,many,TGTGCCAGCAGCTTACTTACAGGGAGGCAAGAGACCCAGTACTTC,CASSLLTGRQETQYF
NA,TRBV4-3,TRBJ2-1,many,TGCGCCAGCAGCCACGGAGACCCTTTAACCTACAATGAGCAGTTCTTC,CASSHGDPLTYNEQFF
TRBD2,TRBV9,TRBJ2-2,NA,TGTGCCAGCAGGTCCCTAGCGGGGGGGACCGGGGAGCTGTTTTTT,CASRSLAGGTGELFF
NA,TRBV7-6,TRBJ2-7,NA,TGTGCCAGCAGCTTAGCGTCGCTCGAGCAGTACTTC,CASSLASLEQYF
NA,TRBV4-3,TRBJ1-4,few,TGCGCCAGCAGCCAATCGGGGTCGTATGAAAAACTGTTTTTT,CASSQSGSYEKLFF
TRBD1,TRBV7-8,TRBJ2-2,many,TGTGCCAGCAGCAGAGGGGGCCTCACCGGGGAGCTGTTTTTT,CASSRGGLTGELFF
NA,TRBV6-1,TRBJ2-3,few,TGTGCCAGCAGTCCCCATCCGATCGGGACAGATACGCAGTATTTT,CASSPHPIGTDTQYF
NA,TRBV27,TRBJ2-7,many,TGTGCCAGCAGTTCCCTGGGGCGGACCTCCTACGAGCAGTACTTC,CASSSLGRTSYEQYF
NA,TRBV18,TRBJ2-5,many,TGTGCCAGCTCACCACGGTTCGGAGAGACCCAGTACTTC,CASSPRFGETQYF
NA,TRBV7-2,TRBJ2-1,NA,TGTGCCAGCAGCTTTAAAACTTCCACCTACAATGAGCAGTTCTTC,CASSFKTSTYNEQFF
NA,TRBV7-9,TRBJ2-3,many,TGTGCCAGCAGCCTCGGACTAGGGGGGGATACGCAGTATTTT,CASSLGLGGDTQYF
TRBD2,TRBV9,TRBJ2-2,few,TGTGCCAGCACCTATAGCGGGGGTGGAACCGGGGAGCTGTTTTTT,CASTYSGGGTGELFF
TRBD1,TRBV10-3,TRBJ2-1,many,TGTGCCATCAGTGAGGACAGGGGTCATGAGCAGTTCTTC,CAISEDRGHEQFF
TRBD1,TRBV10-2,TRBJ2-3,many,TGCGCCAGCAGTGAAGACGGGACAGTCACAGATACGCAGTATTTT,CASSEDGTVTDTQYF
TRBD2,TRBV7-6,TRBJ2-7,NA,TGTGCCAGCGGGGGGGGACTAGCGGGAGACTACGAGCAGTACTTC,CASGGGLAGDYEQYF
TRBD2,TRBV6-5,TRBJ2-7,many,TGTGCCAGCAGTTACGCGACTAGCGGAACCTACGAGCAGTACTTC,CASSYATSGTYEQYF
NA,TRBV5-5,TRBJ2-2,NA,TGTGCCAGCAGCTTGGTTGTAAGGGGTTCGAACACCGGGGAGCTGTTTTTT,CASSLVVRGSNTGELFF
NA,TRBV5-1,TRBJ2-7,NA,TGCGCCAGCAGCTTTCGACATTCTTTCTCCTACGAGCAGTACTTC,CASSFRHSFSYEQYF
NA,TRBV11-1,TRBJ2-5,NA,TGTGCCAGCAGCCCCGTTGGGTATCGGGAGACCCAGTACTTC,CASSPVGYRETQYF
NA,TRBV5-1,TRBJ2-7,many,TGCGCCAGCAGCTTTTCGGGGAGAAACGAGCAGTACTTC,CASSFSGRNEQYF
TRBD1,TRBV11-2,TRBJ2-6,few,TGTGCCAGCAGCTTACCAGGCCACAGGGGTAGCACTTCCTCTGGGGCCAACGTCCTGACTTTC,CASSLPGHRGSTSSGANVLTF
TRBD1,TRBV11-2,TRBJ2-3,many,TGTGCCAGCAGCTTACTAATAGGGACAGGGGGTTCATATACGCAGTATTTT,CASSLLIGTGGSYTQYF
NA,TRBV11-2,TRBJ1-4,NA,TGTGCCAGCAGCTTAGAACAGGCCTGGGGGGAAAAACTGTTTTTT,CASSLEQAWGEKLFF
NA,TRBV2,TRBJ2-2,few,TGTGCCAGCAGTGATGGGTCCAGGGGTTCGAACACCGGGGAGCTGTTTTTT,CASSDGSRGSNTGELFF
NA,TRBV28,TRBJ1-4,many,TGTGCCAGCAGTTCCAGGTTTTCGACTAATGAAAAACTGTTTTTT,CASSSRFSTNEKLFF
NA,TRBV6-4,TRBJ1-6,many,TGTGCCAGCAGTGACTCACCTGGGTATAATTCACCCCTCCACTTT,CASSDSPGYNSPLHF
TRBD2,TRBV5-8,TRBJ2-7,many,TGTGCCAGCAGAACACTAGCGTTGATCTTGGGCGAGCAGTACTTC,CASRTLALILGEQYF
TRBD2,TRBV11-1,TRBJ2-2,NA,TGTGCCAGCACCCACACGGGACTAGCGGGGAAAGCGAACACCGGGGAGCTGTTTTTT,CASTHTGLAGKANTGELFF
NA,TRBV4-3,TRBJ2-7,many,TGCGCCAGCAGCCAAGCGAGGATCCTCGGCGAGCAGTACTTC,CASSQARILGEQYF
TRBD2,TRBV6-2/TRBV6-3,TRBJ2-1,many,TGTGCCAGCAGTTCCATTGGACTAGCGCATTACTACAATGAGCAGTTCTTC,CASSSIGLAHYYNEQFF
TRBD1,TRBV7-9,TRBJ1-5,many,TGTGCCAGCAGCCAATCTGCGACAGGGGGACAGCCCCAGCATTTT,CASSQSATGGQPQHF
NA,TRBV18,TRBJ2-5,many,TGTGCCAGCTCACCCTCGGAGGGAGAGACCCAGTACTTC,CASSPSEGETQYF
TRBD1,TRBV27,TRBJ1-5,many,TGTGCCAGCAGTTCCGCGGGACAGCGGAACTATCAGCCCCAGCATTTT,CASSSAGQRNYQPQHF
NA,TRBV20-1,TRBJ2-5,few,TGCAGTGCTATAAACGGAAAGACCCAGTACTTC,CSAINGKTQYF
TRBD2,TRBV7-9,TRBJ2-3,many,TGTGCCAGCAGCCCGCGAGGGACTAGCGGGACTCGGGATACGCAGTATTTT,CASSPRGTSGTRDTQYF
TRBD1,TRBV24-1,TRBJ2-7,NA,TGTGCCACCAGTGCCCCGAGGGGACAGGGGGCCTACGAGCAGTACTTC,CATSAPRGQGAYEQYF
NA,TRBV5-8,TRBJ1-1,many,TGTGCCTCCCCTGCGGGGCCTGAAGCTTTCTTT,CASPAGPEAFF
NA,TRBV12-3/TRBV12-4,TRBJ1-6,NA,TGTGCCAGCAGCCCTTCGAGCTCTAATTCACCCCTCCACTTT,CASSPSSSNSPLHF
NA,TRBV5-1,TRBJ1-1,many,TGCGCCAGCAGCTTGGATGTCACTGAAGCTTTCTTT,CASSLDVTEAFF
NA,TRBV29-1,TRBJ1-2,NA,TGCAGCGTTGCAGAGAAAGCTTTGCCTAACTATGGCTACACCTTC,CSVAEKALPNYGYTF
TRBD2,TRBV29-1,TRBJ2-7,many,TGCAGCGTCCAGGGACTAGCGGGCTCCTACGAGCAGTACTTC,CSVQGLAGSYEQYF
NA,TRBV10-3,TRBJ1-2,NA,TGTGCCATCAGTGGGTGGCAGCTGCATGGCTACACCTTC,CAISGWQLHGYTF
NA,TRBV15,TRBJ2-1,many,TGTGCCACCTACCATGCCCTATACAATGAGCAGTTCTTC,CATYHALYNEQFF
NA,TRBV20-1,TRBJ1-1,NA,TGCAGTGCTAGAGATTTAGGGCACGGCCTGGCAGCTTTCTTT,CSARDLGHGLAAFF
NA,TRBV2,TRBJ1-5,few,TGTGCCAGCCAGCGGGGCAGGGAAAGCAATCAGCCCCAGCATTTT,CASQRGRESNQPQHF
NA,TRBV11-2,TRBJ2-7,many,TGTGCCAGCAGCCGGAGGTCGGCAGGGGCATCCTACGAGCAGTACTTC,CASSRRSAGASYEQYF